This T cell receptor beta chain stems from a study of response to subunit inactivated influenza vaccine. The germline V gene encodes CDR1 MNHEY and CDR2 SVGEGT. The CDR3 has 14 residues. V was pared by 4 bases and J by 7 bases, with 8 bases of the junction left unmatched. TCRdb processed the RT-PCR reads anew with MiXCR; each CDR3 protein has one entry. The table records around 650,000 distinct CDR3 sequences, less than 20% of them present only once. This clonotype was detected ten times or more. V gene TRBV6-2 or TRBV6-3 combines with J gene TRBJ1-2, with 8 positions matching TRBD1. Sequencing was performed on PBMCs from blood, taken 11 to 12 days after vaccination. The clonotype originates from a man in his fifties who received an inactivated influenza vaccine. CDR3 bases: TGTGCCAGCAGTTCACCAGGGGGCCTGGGTGGCTACACCTTC. Translated, it gives CASSSPGGLGGYTF.